This T cell receptor (beta chain) derives from a study of OX40 agonist ivuxolimab in advanced cancers. This table comes from immunoSEQ multiplex PCR, and its TCRdb copy is limited to in-frame clones, with some not included. Here the sample spans around 72,000 clones, roughly 88% being singletons. Blood was sampled at baseline, cycle 4 day 1, and cycle 7 day 1. From germline, CDR1 is SQVTM and CDR2 ANQGSEA. V dropped 6 bases and J dropped 4; count of bases not matched to a gene: 12. The CDR3 runs to 15 residues. The source was CD4+ or CD8+ T cells sorted from blood, collected in a trial of the OX40 agonist ivuxolimab. This TCR was recovered from an adult with an advanced solid tumor such as melanoma, head and neck, liver or kidney cancer. The gene calls are TRBV29-1 and TRBJ1-2; 9 bases align to TRBD1. The CDR3 is CSVLGGQGKVYGYTF. The CDR3 DNA reads as TGCAGCGTGTTAGGTGGACAGGGGAAAGTCTATGGCTACACCTTC.